Listed here are 6 T cell receptor beta chains from one sample, sequenced in a study of control samples from healthy donors and cancer patients. Using immunoSEQ multiplex PCR, the repertoire was profiled, and TCRdb retains in-frame clones only, with some absent. The table records about 180,000 clones, approximately 92% of them present only once. Source material: blood. These receptors all stem from a woman between 40 and 50 years old in good health.

The rearrangement joins TRBV5-5 to TRBJ2-2; 9 bases align to TRBD2. The CDR3 contains 16 residues. The V segment lost 4 bases and the J segment 1 base; nucleotides outside the gene matches: 5. Germline CDR1 and CDR2: SGHKS and YYEKEE (reference sequence). CDR3 coding DNA: TGTGCCAGCAGCCGGAGACTAGCGGTGAACACCGGGGAGCTGTTTTTT. It specifies CASSRRLAVNTGELFF.

The gene calls are TRBV5-1 and TRBJ1-1; D is undetermined. The CDR3 contains 15 residues. Germline V gene sequence: CDR1 SGHRS, CDR2 YFSETQ. Trimming took off 2 bases at V and 2 bases at J, with 13 bases between the two ends. The CDR3 DNA reads TGCGCCAGCAGCTTTCGGTTGGGCCCTAACACTGAAGCTTTCTTT. This encodes CASSFRLGPNTEAFF. The full variable domain, its missing parts supplied by reference TRBV5-1 and TRBJ1-1, is KAGVTQTPRYLIKTRGQQVTLSCSPISGHRSVSWYQQTPGQGLQFLFEYFSETQRNKGNFPGRFSGRQFSNSRSEMNVSTLELGDSALYLCASSFRLGPNTEAFFGQGTRLTVV.

V is TRBV2 and J is TRBJ2-3, with 7 bases matching TRBD1. CDR3 length equals 13 residues. Losses at the gene ends were 3 bases for V and 4 bases for J; bases not matched to a gene: 1. Germline V gene sequence: CDR1 SNHLY, CDR2 FYNNEI. The CDR3, as DNA: TGTGCCAGCAGTGATGGGACAGCAGATACGCAGTATTTT. This encodes CASSDGTADTQYF.

Of note for this clone: Within the sample, other DNA sequences also encode this same CDR3. The chain couples TRBV19 to TRBJ1-2; D not resolved. V dropped 3 bases and J dropped 2 bases, with 7 bases sitting between them. The CDR3 consists of 13 residues. Germline V gene data show CDR1 as LNHDA and CDR2 as SQIVND (reference sequence). CDR3 amino acids: CASSIGGNYGYTF. CDR3 nucleotide sequence: TGTGCCAGTAGTATTGGAGGAAACTATGGCTACACCTTC.

This rearrangement joins TRBV19 to TRBJ2-7; D gene ambiguous. The germline gives CDR1 LNHDA, CDR2 SQIVND (reference sequence). The CDR3 is made up of 13 amino acids. The ends were cut back, 3 bases at V and 3 bases at J, with 9 bases in the middle. The CDR3 bases are TGTGCCAGTAGTATGGCAGGTATCTACGAGCAGTACTTC. It specifies CASSMAGIYEQYF. Complete variable domain (other parts from reference TRBV19 and TRBJ2-7): DGGITQSPKYLFRKEGQNVTLSCEQNLNHDAMYWYRQDPGQGLRLIYYSQIVNDFQKGDIAEGYSVSREKKESFPLTVTSAQKNPTAFYLCASSMAGIYEQYFGPGTRLTVT.

This clone was observed a handful of times. The rearrangement uses TRBV4-1 and TRBJ1-5, with a tentative D call TRBD1 (5 bases). Trimming stripped 2 bases from V and 5 bases from J, with 13 bases between. This CDR3 has 15 amino acids. The germline CDR1 and CDR2 sequences are MGHRA and YSYEKL. The DNA of the CDR3 is TGCGCCAGCAGCCAAACCGAAGGGGAAGATCAGCCCCAGCATTTT. Residues: CASSQTEGEDQPQHF.